Below, one TCR beta chain is given with its context. Only a few counts were recorded for this clonotype. Its recognized antigen is unknown. No much larger clone exists at a distance of one base, and base qualities are not known. These data come from a study of T cells in Graves' hyperthyroidism and ophthalmopathy (dated by TCRdb to about 2019). General notes on the study: Peripheral blood was sampled at the time of initial diagnosis, prior to any treatment. A discovery cohort of 95 to 100 patients, approximately 45 with Graves' ophthalmopathy and about 60 with stable Graves' hyperthyroidism, was used to find distinguishing TCR V-J signatures. Prospective prediction of ophthalmopathy was tested in an independent validation cohort consisting of roughly 19 hyperthyroidism patients and approximately 16 patients who later progressed to ophthalmopathy. The 75 to 100 discovery patients were randomly divided into training and test sets at a 7:3 ratio. Thyroid tissue and blood T-cell repertoires from six Graves' hyperthyroidism patients were also compared in the study. After sampling, hyperthyroidism patients received methimazole starting at 30 mg daily, and ophthalmopathy patients received high-dose intravenous methylprednisolone. TCR Vbeta CDR3 sequencing of 140 or so peripheral blood samples (43 ophthalmopathy, roughly 72 hyperthyroidism and roughly 17 progressor patients) is reported in the paper.

The study at large found these results: Most expanded thyroid clonotypes (frequency above 0.001) were also found in blood, which suggests that blood repertoires may mirror thyroid immune responses. In validation, the model predicted progression to ophthalmopathy with roughly 66% sensitivity and about 72% specificity, a median of 6.5 months before onset. A model built on a 13 V-J signature distinguished ophthalmopathy from stable hyperthyroidism, reaching 85% to 90% sensitivity and under 84% specificity in cross-validation and 80%/75% in testing. Sample size was not statistically predetermined, and investigators were not blinded to group allocation.

The germline V and J ends show losses of 5 bases and 5 bases respectively, and no gene match explains 22 bases of the junction. The CDR3, from cysteine to phenylalanine, totals 21 residues. Of the read, only the CDR3 DNA is kept; its 63 bases are in frame from base 1. Taken from the germline V gene (reference sequence), the CDR1 and CDR2 loops are SEHNR and FQNEAQ. Amplification of TCR beta CDR3 regions was carried out from RNA transcripts. The TCR CDR3 was subjected to a first round of RT-PCR using the HTBI primer set and the Qiagen OneStep RT-PCR kit. A second multiplex PCR round built the libraries, followed by size selection and purification. The libraries were sequenced on an Illumina HiSeq2000 using paired-end 100 bp reads. For the original study's pipeline: SOAPnuke was used to process the raw data, with reads discarded if the reads contained adapters or uncalled bases, had a mean Phred below 15, or lacked an exact constant-primer or identifier match. High-quality paired reads were merged using COPE v1.2.5, and each unique nucleotide sequence was defined as a clonotype. Clonotypes were aligned to IMGT TRBV, TRBD and TRBJ reference segments using MiTCR v1.1. The analysis included only V-J combinations with a frequency above 0.0001, which together covered around 99% of the repertoires. A TCS score was defined as the ratio of F50 (clonal expansion) to E x V (chaos), with BLOSUM62-based TCRdist applied between CDR3 peptides within each V-J. Welch's t-statistics and random forest reduced around 550 V-J features to 10 to 15, which were used in a naive Bayes classifier (R e1071). TCRdb applied fastp at Q25 and MiXCR to the public reads, then kept only in-frame beta chains. Every CDR3 protein is listed once, alongside the most common genes and DNA of its rows. The V and J calls here are based on TCRdb, not the publication. The sample has 500,000 to 800,000 distinct CDR3 sequences on record, roughly 15% of them singletons. Of the sample, approximately 12% is held by the ten largest clones.

Moderately to severely active disease, a Clinical Activity Score of at least 3, a NOSPECS grade of at least 4, and a duration under 3 months were present in ophthalmopathy patients. Any patient with an uncontrolled infection, another autoimmune disease, pregnancy or lactation was excluded. Clinical symptoms, serum thyroxine and TRAb, thyroid ultrasound, and orbital computed tomography formed the basis for the diagnoses. PBMCs were isolated from 10 ml of fresh peripheral blood by Ficoll-Paque density gradient centrifugation. Total RNA was extracted using Trizol reagent, and RNA quality was assessed on an Agilent 2100 Bioanalyzer.

Recombination joined TRBV7-9 with TRBJ2-5, and TRBD2 matches 14 of the central bases. The receptor was derived from a woman between 45 and 60 years old with Graves' ophthalmopathy. The material sequenced was blood. Here is the DNA: TGTGCCAGCAGCAAATGGGACGGCGGGACTAGCGGGAGCCTAGGGAGGGAGACCCAGTACTTC. It codes for CASSKWDGGTSGSLGRETQYF. The CDR3, completed at both ends by the reference TRBV7-9 and TRBJ2-5 genes, gives the full variable domain DTGVSQNPRHKITKRGQNVTFRCDPISEHNRLYWYRQTLGQGPEFLTYFQNEAQLEKSRLLSDRFSAERPKGSFSTLEIQRTEQGDSAMYLCASSKWDGGTSGSLGRETQYFGPGTRLLVL.